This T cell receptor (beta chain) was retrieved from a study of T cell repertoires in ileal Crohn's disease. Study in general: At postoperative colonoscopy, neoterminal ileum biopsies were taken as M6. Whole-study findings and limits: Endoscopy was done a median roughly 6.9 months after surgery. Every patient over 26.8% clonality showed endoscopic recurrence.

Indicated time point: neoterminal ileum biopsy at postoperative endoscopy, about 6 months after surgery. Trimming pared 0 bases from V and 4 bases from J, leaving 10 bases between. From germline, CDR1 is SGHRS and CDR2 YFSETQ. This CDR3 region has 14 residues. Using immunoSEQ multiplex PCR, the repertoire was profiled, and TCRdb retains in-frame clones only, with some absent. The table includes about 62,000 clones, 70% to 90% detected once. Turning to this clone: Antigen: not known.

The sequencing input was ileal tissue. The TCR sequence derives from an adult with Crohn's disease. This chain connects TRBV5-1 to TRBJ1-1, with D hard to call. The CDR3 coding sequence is TGCGCCAGCAGCTTGGACCCAGCAGGCACTGAAGCTTTCTTT. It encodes CASSLDPAGTEAFF. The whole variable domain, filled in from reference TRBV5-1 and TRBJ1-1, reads KAGVTQTPRYLIKTRGQQVTLSCSPISGHRSVSWYQQTPGQGLQFLFEYFSETQRNKGNFPGRFSGRQFSNSRSEMNVSTLELGDSALYLCASSLDPAGTEAFFGQGTRLTVV.